This T cell receptor (beta chain) was sequenced for a study of T cell responses to AZD1222 COVID-19 vaccine. Remarks on this clone: Its antigen is unidentified.

The study's findings and limits: A rise in Spike-specific TCR breadth and depth followed two AZD1222 doses.

Method: immunoSEQ multiplex PCR; TCRdb's copy keeps in-frame clones and lacks some. The table records roughly 200,000 clones, 90% to 95% of them present only once. Per germline, CDR1 DFQATT and CDR2 SNEGSKA (reference sequence). The V end lost 6 bases, the J end lost 8 bases, and 9 bases lay between the germline ends. This CDR3 contains 10 residues. This sequence joins TRBV20-1 and TRBJ2-3; D unclear. Sequenced here: peripheral blood, sampled 28 days after the second AZD1222 dose. The sequence was collected from an adult who received the AZD1222 COVID-19 vaccine. The DNA of the CDR3 is TGCAGTGCCAGGATAGGTACGCAGTATTTT. Translated, it gives CSARIGTQYF.